This TCR beta chain came from a study of early T cells in non-severe SARS-CoV-2 infection. Study-level background: Sequencing input comprised bulk RNA from unsorted whole blood; chain pairing was not available.

Using its own MiXCR run on the 5' RACE reads, TCRdb lists one record per CDR3 protein. The table has about 60,000 distinct CDR3 sequences, 9.5% to 15% seen once. V gave up 2 bases and J gave up 13 bases; unmatched junction bases: 8. CDR3 size: 13 residues. From germline, CDR1 is SQVTM and CDR2 ANQGSEA. Findings and caveats of the study: Sequences matched to VDJdb favored anti-spike CD8 responses, while private and CD4 specificities were missed.

This clonotype was picked up a small number of times. No antigen is known for it. The sequencing sample was made of whole blood. This chain connects TRBV29-1 to TRBJ2-1, with 10 bases identical to TRBD1. This clonotype was sampled from an adult who was a healthcare worker with PCR-confirmed SARS-CoV-2 infection or an uninfected control (not recorded which). The CDR3 DNA is TGCAGCGTTGAACGGGACAGGGGCTCAATACAGTTCTTC. Protein sequence: CSVERDRGSIQFF.